These 32 T cell receptor beta chains were all obtained from the same sample, sequenced in a study of cytomegalovirus exposure and HLA in healthy donors. The PCR contained 60 Vbeta and 13 Jbeta primers. Sequenced by immunoSEQ multiplex PCR; TCRdb stores in-frame clones only, minus some. This table has 200,000 to 250,000 clones, about 72% appearing once. The sequencing sample was made of PBMCs. These receptor sequences come from a male donor in good health and CMV-seronegative.

The chain carries TRBV5-1 and TRBJ2-7; 7 bases fit TRBD1. Germline assignment: CDR1 SGHRS and CDR2 YFSETQ. V gave up 0 bases and J gave up 4 bases; unmatched junction bases: 4. The CDR3 has 14 residues. The CDR3 here is CASSLGQGLYEQYF. The CDR3 nucleotides are TGCGCCAGCAGCTTGGGACAGGGCCTATACGAGCAGTACTTC.

This chain uses TRBV6-5 with TRBJ2-7; 9 bases are shared with TRBD1. J gave up 1 base and V 8 bases, and 6 bases lay outside the gene matches. This CDR3 contains 14 residues. CDR1 MNHEY and CDR2 SVGAGI come from the germline V gene. In DNA, the CDR3 is TGTGCCAGCGGGCTGACAGGGGGATCCTACGAGCAGTACTTC. This translates into CASGLTGGSYEQYF.

The V and J genes are TRBV9 and TRBJ2-2; D ambiguous. Between the trimmed V and J ends, which lost 0 bases and 3 bases, there was a span of 3 bases. Looked up from germline, CDR1 is SGDLS and CDR2 is YYNGEE. The CDR3 loop spans 13 amino acids. The CDR3 DNA is TGTGCCAGCAGCGTAGCCGACACCGGGGAGCTGTTTTTT. Translation: CASSVADTGELFF.

The chain uses TRBV27 and TRBJ2-3; 14 bases agree with TRBD2. The junction had 2 bases not matched to a gene; V was cut back by 5 bases and J by 1 base. This CDR3 contains 16 residues. Germline V gives CDR1 MNHEY, CDR2 SMNVEV (reference sequence). The CDR3 loop reads CASSPGLAGGTDTQYF. The CDR3 DNA is TGTGCCAGCAGTCCGGGACTAGCGGGAGGCACAGATACGCAGTATTTT.

V gene TRBV6-6 combines with J gene TRBJ1-2; the match to TRBD1 covers 7 bases. After removal of 5 bases from V and 8 bases from J, the junction contained 8 bases not matched to a gene. The CDR3 runs to 13 residues. Germline V gene sequence: CDR1 MNHNY, CDR2 SVGAGI (reference sequence). CDR3 bases: TGTGCCAGCAGTCTCCGACAGGGTGGCGGCTACACCTTC. Its translation: CASSLRQGGGYTF.

V and J are TRBV7-2 and TRBJ2-5, with D possibly being TRBD2 (7 bases). Looked up from germline, CDR1 is SGHTA and CDR2 is FQGNSA. V lost 0 bases and J 4 bases, leaving 12 bases between the germline ends. The CDR3 sequence is 15 residues long. CDR3 region: CASSLAGRGAETQYF. The CDR3, as DNA: TGTGCCAGCAGCTTAGCGGGACGGGGGGCAGAGACCCAGTACTTC.

The rearrangement links TRBV19 to TRBJ2-2; TRBD2 agrees at 8 bases. Germline CDR1 and CDR2: LNHDA and SQIVND (reference sequence). The V segment lost 6 bases and the J segment 5 bases; nucleotides outside the gene matches: 11. CDR3 length: 16 residues. The CDR3 spells CASRPVAGRGTGELFF. The CDR3 DNA reads TGTGCCAGTAGACCCGTAGCGGGACGGGGAACCGGGGAGCTGTTTTTT.

This clone was observed a single time. The V and J genes are TRBV5-4 and TRBJ2-3; 8 positions agree with TRBD2. The germline V gene has CDR1 SGHNT and CDR2 YYREEE (reference sequence). J was trimmed by 4 bases and V by 0 bases; bases with no gene match: 4. CDR3 length equals 15 residues. This chain's CDR3 is CASSLGAGVADTQYF. The CDR3 DNA follows: TGTGCCAGCAGCTTGGGAGCGGGAGTAGCAGATACGCAGTATTTT.

The J gene is TRBJ2-5, the V gene TRBV19, with D possibly TRBD1 on 6 matching bases. The CDR3 runs 14 residues. V lost 7 bases and J lost 0, with 12 bases in between. In germline, CDR1 is LNHDA, CDR2 SQIVND (reference sequence). In DNA form, the CDR3 reads TGTGCCAGTACCCCTAGGGGGTACCAAGAGACCCAGTACTTC. Translated, it gives CASTPRGYQETQYF.

The chain combines TRBV7-2 with TRBJ2-7; 7 bases are a match to TRBD2. The germline V gene has CDR1 SGHTA and CDR2 FQGNSA. The V segment lost 8 bases and the J segment 2 bases; nucleotides outside the gene matches: 6. The length of the CDR3 is 13 residues. The CDR3 is CASGGGGTYEQYF. The CDR3 DNA reads TGTGCCAGCGGTGGGGGGGGAACCTACGAGCAGTACTTC. Complete variable domain (other parts from reference TRBV7-2 and TRBJ2-7): GAGVSQSPSNKVTEKGKDVELRCDPISGHTALYWYRQSLGQGLEFLIYFQGNSAPDKSGLPSDRFSAERTGGSVSTLTIQRTQQEDSAVYLCASGGGGTYEQYFGPGTRLTVT.

In this sample, this clone turned up a few times. V usage is TRBV5-1 and J usage is TRBJ2-6, with a tentative D call TRBD2 (6 bases). CDR3 length: 17 amino acids. The germline V and J ends were trimmed by 3 bases and 0 bases, with 13 bases remaining between them. Germline V gene data show CDR1 as SGHRS and CDR2 as YFSETQ. In DNA form, the CDR3 reads TGCGCCAGCAGCTCCCTATCGGGGGTCTCTGGGGCCAACGTCCTGACTTTC. It specifies CASSSLSGVSGANVLTF.

The chain recombines TRBV10-1 with TRBJ2-3; D is ambiguous. Germline CDR1 and CDR2: WNHNN and SYGVQD (reference sequence). The CDR3 length is 20 residues. V lost 2 bases and J lost 1, with 25 bases in between. CDR3 protein: CASSEQIRFSTVLRTDTQYF. The CDR3 DNA sequence: TGCGCCAGCAGTGAGCAGATACGCTTCTCAACCGTGCTCCGCACAGATACGCAGTATTTT.

The chain carries TRBV9 and TRBJ2-1; 8 bases match TRBD1. The CDR3 extends over 15 amino acids. Per the germline V gene, CDR1 is SGDLS and CDR2 is YYNGEE. Trimming at V came to 0 bases and at J to 5 bases, leaving 4 bases not matched to a gene. The CDR3 reads CASSVAGGLNNEQFF. The CDR3 DNA reads as TGTGCCAGCAGCGTAGCAGGGGGCTTAAACAATGAGCAGTTCTTC.

The gene calls are TRBV27 and TRBJ1-5; 7 bases agree with TRBD1. V lost 6 bases, J lost 1 base, and 6 bases stayed unmatched. Per the germline V gene, CDR1 is MNHEY and CDR2 is SMNVEV (reference sequence). The CDR3 runs to 15 residues. CDR3 DNA: TGTGCCAGCAGGCTCTCACAGGGGAGCAATCAGCCCCAGCATTTT. Translated, it gives CASRLSQGSNQPQHF.

This clone was found a few times. This sequence joins TRBV4-2 and TRBJ1-2; D unresolved. V was clipped by 0 bases and J by 5 bases, with 10 bases between them. From germline, CDR1 is LGHNA and CDR2 YNFKEQ. The CDR3 is 14 amino acids. As DNA, the CDR3 is TGTGCCAGCAGCCAAGATCCAACGGGGTATGGCTACACCTTC. It encodes CASSQDPTGYGYTF.

This chain joins TRBV19 and TRBJ1-2; 7 positions agree with TRBD1. In germline, CDR1 is LNHDA, CDR2 SQIVND (reference sequence). The trim removed 7 bases at V and 8 bases at J, leaving 10 bases unmatched. This CDR3 spans 13 amino acids. The CDR3 here is CASTLGRGNGYTF. In DNA, the CDR3 is TGTGCCAGTACTCTGGGCAGGGGGAACGGCTACACCTTC.

This clone was seen a single time. This chain uses TRBV30 with TRBJ1-5; no clear D. The germline V gene encodes CDR1 GTSNPN and CDR2 SVGIG (reference sequence). Trimming cost V 1 base and J 2 bases, with 9 bases left between them. The CDR3 is made up of 14 amino acids. The CDR3 loop is CAWSDGRGNQPQHF. The DNA of the CDR3 is TGTGCCTGGAGTGACGGGCGGGGCAATCAGCCCCAGCATTTT.

The genes are TRBV9 and TRBJ2-5; 7 nucleotides match TRBD1. CDR1 and CDR2 from the germline V gene are SGDLS and YYNGEE. With V trimmed by 3 bases and J by 3 bases, 2 bases remained unmatched. This CDR3 has 13 residues. The CDR3 sequence: CASSDGTEETQYF. The CDR3, as DNA: TGTGCCAGCAGCGACGGGACAGAAGAGACCCAGTACTTC.

The chain recombines TRBV9 with TRBJ2-5, with D tentatively TRBD2 (6 bases). This CDR3 comprises 14 residues. V lost 3 bases and J 3 bases, leaving 12 bases between the germline ends. Per the germline V gene, CDR1 is SGDLS and CDR2 is YYNGEE. DNA of the CDR3: TGTGCCAGCAGCGCTTCGGGGACTGAAGAGACCCAGTACTTC. Translation: CASSASGTEETQYF.

The CDR3 DNA is TGTGCTAGTGGTTTGGCTAGCGGGGGCTCCTACAATGAGCAGTTCTTC. This translates into CASGLASGGSYNEQFF. The gene calls are TRBV12-5 and TRBJ2-1; 10 bases fit TRBD2. The V and J ends lost 1 base and 0 bases, in that order; junction bases with no gene match: 0. Germline values: CDR1 LGHNT, CDR2 FRNRAP. The length of the CDR3 is 16 residues.

V usage is TRBV7-9 and J usage is TRBJ1-5; 9 positions match TRBD1. The ends lost 1 base at V and 5 bases at J; junction bases unmatched: 6. This CDR3 spans 16 amino acids. CDR1 and CDR2 from the germline V gene are SEHNR and FQNEAQ (reference sequence). For the CDR3, the DNA is TGTGCCAGCAGCTTAGGGGGGACAGGGATGGATCAGCCCCAGCATTTT. It encodes CASSLGGTGMDQPQHF.

This clone was seen only a few times. V and J are TRBV11-3 and TRBJ2-1, with 10 bases lining up with TRBD2. V gave up 3 bases and J gave up 5 bases; unmatched junction bases: 4. Germline lookup yields CDR1 SGHNT and CDR2 YENEEA. This CDR3 is 15 amino acids long. The CDR3 loop is CASSFRAGGNNEQFF. In nucleotides, the CDR3 is TGTGCCAGCAGCTTTAGAGCGGGAGGGAACAATGAGCAGTTCTTC.

The chain carries TRBV6-4 and TRBJ2-2, with TRBD2 as a possible D gene (5 bases). This CDR3 is built from 16 residues. Per germline, CDR1 MRHNA and CDR2 SNTAGT. V was clipped by 2 bases and J by 2 bases, with 12 bases between them. Here the CDR3 DNA reads TGTGCCAGCAGTGACGTAAGGAGGAAAAACACCGGGGAGCTGTTTTTT. It is translated as CASSDVRRKNTGELFF.

This clone was counted a few times. The chain recombines TRBV12-5 with TRBJ2-1; D possibly corresponds to TRBD1 (6 bases). This CDR3 has 14 residues. Germline values: CDR1 LGHNT, CDR2 FRNRAP. V was shortened by 3 bases and J by 5 bases, with 11 bases between the two germline ends. The CDR3 DNA sequence: TGTGCTAGTGGTTTTGACAGGCTGAACAATGAGCAGTTCTTC. This codes for CASGFDRLNNEQFF.

J is TRBJ2-1 and V is TRBV7-2, with 7 bases matching TRBD1. The CDR3 runs to 14 residues. Trimming took 3 bases from V and 5 from J; bases not matched to a gene: 4. The germline V gene has CDR1 SGHTA and CDR2 FQGNSA. The CDR3: CASSFSTGDNEQFF. The DNA of the CDR3 is TGTGCCAGCAGCTTTTCTACAGGGGACAATGAGCAGTTCTTC.

This rearrangement joins TRBV5-6 to TRBJ2-7, with D unresolved. Trimming left V 0 bases short and J 3 bases short, with 4 bases between. This CDR3 spans 12 amino acids. The germline V gene encodes CDR1 SGHDT and CDR2 YYEEEE. The CDR3 spells CASSLGGYEQYF. CDR3 in DNA: TGTGCCAGCAGCTTGGGCGGCTACGAGCAGTACTTC.

This sequence joins TRBV7-9 and TRBJ2-1; D might be TRBD2 (6 bases). V was trimmed by 0 bases and J by 1 base, leaving 13 bases between them. Germline V gene sequence: CDR1 SEHNR, CDR2 FQNEAQ (reference sequence). CDR3 length equals 17 residues. The CDR3 is CASSLAGAEGSYNEQFF. CDR3 DNA sequence: TGTGCCAGCAGCTTAGCGGGAGCGGAGGGATCCTACAATGAGCAGTTCTTC.

This clone was observed a few times. This chain connects TRBV7-2 to TRBJ1-1, with 8 nucleotides matching TRBD1. The CDR3 runs to 14 residues. Germline assignment: CDR1 SGHTA and CDR2 FQGNSA. Trimming at V came to 4 bases and at J to 1 base, leaving 2 bases not matched to a gene. The CDR3 region is CASSSGTGNTEAFF. CDR3 DNA sequence: TGTGCCAGCAGCTCAGGGACAGGGAACACTGAAGCTTTCTTT.

This rearrangement joins TRBV7-3 to TRBJ2-1; D is perhaps TRBD2 (7 bases). V was trimmed by 3 bases and J by 5 bases, leaving 20 bases between them. CDR1 is SGHTA, CDR2 FQGTGA, per germline. CDR3 size: 17 residues. CDR3 bases: TGTGCCAGCAGCTTCGGCGGAGGGGGGGCTGGGGACAATGAGCAGTTCTTC. Its translation: CASSFGGGGAGDNEQFF.

The chain links TRBV7-2 to TRBJ1-1, with D uncertain. The V gene's germline CDR1 is SGHTA and CDR2 FQGNSA. V dropped 5 bases and J dropped 3 bases, with 13 bases sitting between them. The CDR3 is made up of 14 amino acids. CDR3 sequence: CASSPHRRHTEAFF. In DNA, the CDR3 is TGTGCCAGCAGCCCCCACCGGAGGCACACTGAAGCTTTCTTT.

This sequence joins TRBV6-1 and TRBJ1-5; 8 nucleotides align to TRBD1. Unmatched junction bases numbered 9, after V lost 11 bases and J lost 0 bases. Germline lookup yields CDR1 MNHNS and CDR2 SASEGT. The CDR3 consists of 15 residues. The CDR3, as DNA: TGTGCCGCAACCGGACAGGGTTATAGCAATCAGCCCCAGCATTTT. It specifies CAATGQGYSNQPQHF.

The chain recombines TRBV4-1 with TRBJ2-7, with D possibly matching TRBD1 (6 bases). CDR1 and CDR2 (germline): MGHRA, YSYEKL. The CDR3 runs 14 residues. Trimming cost V 4 bases and J 2 bases, with 12 bases left between them. The CDR3 bases are TGCGCCAGCAGCCCACAGGGCCCCCCCTACGAGCAGTACTTC. It encodes CASSPQGPPYEQYF.